This TCR beta chain was identified in a study of blood T cell repertoires in COVID-19. The J segment lost 5 bases and the V segment lost 4 bases, leaving 9 bases of the junction unmatched. This CDR3 region has 15 residues. Germline V gene data show CDR1 as SGHRS and CDR2 as YFSETQ. Generated by immunoSEQ multiplex PCR, the TCRdb table keeps only in-frame clones and is missing some. There are approximately 400,000 clones in the sample; around 87% occur only once, and 1% to 1.5% lies in the top ten. The sequenced sample consisted of PBMCs or T cells enriched from blood (not recorded which). This sequence joins TRBV5-1 and TRBJ2-1; 7 nucleotides align to TRBD2. This sequence was found in a man aged 25 to 45 who had recovered from COVID-19. Here the CDR3 reads CASSKPMGRDNEQFF. The DNA for the CDR3 is TGCGCCAGCAGCAAACCCATGGGGAGGGACAATGAGCAGTTCTTC. The full variable domain, completed using reference TRBV5-1 and TRBJ2-1, is KAGVTQTPRYLIKTRGQQVTLSCSPISGHRSVSWYQQTPGQGLQFLFEYFSETQRNKGNFPGRFSGRQFSNSRSEMNVSTLELGDSALYLCASSKPMGRDNEQFFGPGTRLTVL.